The clone carrying this T cell receptor beta chain has just a few counts. The sample originates from a study of technical replicates of blood from a few donors. Only in-frame clones appear in the TCRdb table, and some are missing; sequencing was by immunoSEQ multiplex PCR. Seen here are about 97,000 clones, approximately 94% observed once, and the top ten hold 0.3% to 0.35%. The ends were cut back, 2 bases at V and 0 bases at J, with 10 bases in the middle. The V gene's germline CDR1 is SQVTM and CDR2 ANQGSEA. The CDR3 totals 14 residues. The chain links TRBV29-1 to TRBJ1-1; the D is unclear. The clonotype originates from a human donor in good health. The source material was T cells isolated from PBMCs. The CDR3 sequence is CSVEYSAVNTEAFF. The CDR3 DNA sequence: TGCAGCGTTGAATATAGCGCAGTGAACACTGAAGCTTTCTTT.